The 12 T cell receptor beta chains reported below all come from one sample, sequenced in a study of blood T cell repertoires in COVID-19. The repertoire was sequenced with immunoSEQ multiplex PCR; TCRdb's copy has only in-frame clones and lacks some. The table records roughly 290,000 clones, approximately 90% of them present only once. Input material: peripheral blood. The receptor source for this set is a woman in her 30s with COVID-19, enrolled during active disease.

The chain employs TRBV2 and TRBJ2-7; possibly TRBD1 for D (5 bases). Trimming shortened V by 7 bases and J by 0 bases, and 13 bases separated the two germline ends. This CDR3 has 14 residues. Per germline, CDR1 SNHLY and CDR2 FYNNEI. The CDR3 DNA sequence: TGTGCCAGCATTGGCGACAGCCCCTCCTACGAGCAGTACTTC. Translating gives CASIGDSPSYEQYF.

V usage is TRBV4-1 and J usage is TRBJ2-7, with 7 nucleotides matching TRBD1. The ends lost 4 bases at V and 0 bases at J; junction bases unmatched: 6. There are 15 residues in the CDR3. CDR1 is MGHRA, CDR2 YSYEKL, per germline. CDR3 sequence: CASSRRQGPSYEQYF. For the CDR3, the DNA is TGCGCCAGCAGCCGACGACAGGGTCCCTCCTACGAGCAGTACTTC.

The chain combines TRBV28 with TRBJ1-5, with TRBD1 matching 7 bases. The length of the CDR3 is 18 residues. Germline V lookup: CDR1 MDHEN, CDR2 SYDVKM. Trimming removed 4 bases from V and 7 bases from J; junction bases left unmatched: 19. The CDR3 loop reads CASSSYPHSRQGIQPQHF. The DNA for the CDR3 is TGTGCCAGCAGTTCGTATCCACACTCCAGACAGGGAATCCAGCCCCAGCATTTT.

The rearrangement uses TRBV7-6 and TRBJ1-2; no clear D. This CDR3 contains 13 residues. V was shortened by 0 bases and J by 8 bases, with 10 bases between the two germline ends. Germline V lookup: CDR1 SGHVS, CDR2 FNYEAQ. This CDR3 is CASSLAGAGGYTF. For the CDR3, the DNA is TGTGCCAGCAGCTTAGCGGGAGCCGGGGGCTACACCTTC. The variable domain in full, completed from reference TRBV7-6 and TRBJ1-2, reads GAGVSQSPRYKVTKRGQDVALRCDPISGHVSLYWYRQALGQGPEFLTYFNYEAQQDKSGLPNDRFSAERPEGSISTLTIQRTEQRDSAMYRCASSLAGAGGYTFGSGTRLTVV.

J is TRBJ2-3 and V is TRBV10-2, with a possible D match to TRBD2 (6 bases). The germline V and J ends were trimmed by 5 bases and 4 bases, with 13 bases remaining between them. CDR1 is WSHSY and CDR2 is SAAADI in the germline V gene. This CDR3 has 14 amino acids. The CDR3 region is CASSIGGPPDTQYF. DNA for the CDR3: TGCGCCAGCAGTATCGGAGGGCCGCCAGATACGCAGTATTTT.

CDR3: CASSSGLAGDTGELFF. The CDR3 DNA reads as TGTGCCAGCAGCTCCGGACTAGCGGGGGACACCGGGGAGCTGTTTTTT. This chain uses TRBV5-4 with TRBJ2-2, with 13 bases aligning to TRBD2. CDR3 length: 16 residues. The ends lost 3 bases at V and 3 bases at J; junction bases unmatched: 2. Germline V gives CDR1 SGHNT, CDR2 YYREEE (reference sequence).

The J gene is TRBJ2-4, the V gene TRBV4-1; 9 bases fit TRBD1. Germline CDR1 reads MGHRA; CDR2 reads YSYEKL. The V and J ends lost 3 bases and 1 base, in that order; junction bases with no gene match: 13. The CDR3 is made up of 19 amino acids. CDR3 sequence (DNA): TGCGCCAGCAGCCAGGGCCCGGGACAGGGCGGGATGGCCAAAAACATTCAGTACTTC. Its translation is CASSQGPGQGGMAKNIQYF.

This rearrangement joins TRBV29-1 to TRBJ2-5; maybe TRBD1 (5 bases). V lost 5 bases and J 6 bases, leaving 16 bases between the germline ends. From germline, CDR1 is SQVTM and CDR2 ANQGSEA. The CDR3 covers 13 residues. The CDR3 is CSVTVVGPQTQYF. The CDR3 coding sequence is TGCAGCGTTACCGTGGTGGGGCCTCAGACCCAGTACTTC.

This rearrangement joins TRBV5-4 to TRBJ1-2; 12 nucleotides match TRBD1. Losses at the gene ends were 4 bases for V and 8 bases for J; bases not matched to a gene: 9. Germline V gives CDR1 SGHNT, CDR2 YYREEE (reference sequence). There are 15 residues in the CDR3. CDR3 sequence (DNA): TGTGCCAGCAGCCAACCCCGGGACAGGGGGCGAGGCTACACCTTC. It codes for CASSQPRDRGRGYTF.

The chain has TRBV11-2 and TRBJ2-1; 7 nucleotides align to TRBD2. Germline assignment: CDR1 SGHAT and CDR2 FQNNGV. Trimming removed 7 bases from V and 8 bases from J; junction bases left unmatched: 14. This CDR3 has 15 amino acids. As DNA, the CDR3 is TGTGCCAGCACCTCACGGGCGGGAGATGTGGATGAGCAGTTCTTC. It yields the protein CASTSRAGDVDEQFF.

In its sample, this clone was seen once. The genes are TRBV28 and TRBJ2-3; 10 bases align to TRBD1. The CDR3 sequence is 16 residues long. Unmatched junction bases numbered 10, after V lost 6 bases and J lost 4 bases. Germline-derived CDR1 and CDR2 are MDHEN and SYDVKM. The CDR3 protein is CASRSRTGQGPDTQYF. The CDR3 DNA follows: TGTGCCAGCAGATCCCGAACGGGACAGGGGCCAGATACGCAGTATTTT.

The chain has TRBV2 and TRBJ1-5, with TRBD1 identical over 8 bases. Per germline, CDR1 SNHLY and CDR2 FYNNEI. The CDR3 totals 14 residues. The junction had 5 bases not matched to a gene; V was cut back by 6 bases and J by 4 bases. CDR3 DNA sequence: TGTGCCAGCAGACTTCAGGGGGCGAATCAGCCCCAGCATTTT. Translating it yields CASRLQGANQPQHF.